This T cell receptor (beta chain) was recovered during a study of blood T cell repertoires in COVID-19. About the research overall: Italy, Spain and the United States were the sources of the convalescent and acute COVID-19 samples.

Using immunoSEQ multiplex PCR, the repertoire was profiled, and TCRdb retains in-frame clones only, with some absent. The sample yields 100,000 to 150,000 clones, over 75% seen once. The CDR3 length is 14 residues. CDR1 and CDR2 (germline): LNHDA, SQIVND (reference sequence). Trimming cost V 7 bases and J 5 bases, with 17 bases left between them. The chain couples TRBV19 to TRBJ1-2; D remains ambiguous. The specimen was peripheral blood. This clonotype was obtained from a woman in her 70s with acute or convalescent COVID-19. In DNA, the CDR3 is TGTGCCAGTACCACTAACGGTCCCGCGTATGGCTACACCTTC. Protein product: CASTTNGPAYGYTF.